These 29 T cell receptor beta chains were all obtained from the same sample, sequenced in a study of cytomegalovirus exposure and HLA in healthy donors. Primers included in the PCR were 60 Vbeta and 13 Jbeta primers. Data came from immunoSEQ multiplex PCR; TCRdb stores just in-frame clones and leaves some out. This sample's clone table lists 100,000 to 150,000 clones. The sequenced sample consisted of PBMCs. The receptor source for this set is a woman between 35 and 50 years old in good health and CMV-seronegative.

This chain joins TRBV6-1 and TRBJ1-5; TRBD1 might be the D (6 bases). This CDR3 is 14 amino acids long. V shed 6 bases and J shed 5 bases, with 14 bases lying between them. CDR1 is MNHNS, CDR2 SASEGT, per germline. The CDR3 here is CASRRDNTDQPQHF. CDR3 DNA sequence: TGTGCCAGCAGGAGGGACAATACAGATCAGCCCCAGCATTTT.

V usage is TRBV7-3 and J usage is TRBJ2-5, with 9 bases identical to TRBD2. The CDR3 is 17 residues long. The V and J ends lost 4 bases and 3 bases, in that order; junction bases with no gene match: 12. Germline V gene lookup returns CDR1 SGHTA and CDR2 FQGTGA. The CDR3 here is CASSSGLAGGGEETQYF. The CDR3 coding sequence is TGTGCCAGCAGCTCCGGACTTGCGGGGGGGGGAGAAGAGACCCAGTACTTC.

The CDR3 DNA reads TGTGCCAGCTCAAACCGGGACTCTCGAAATGAAAAACTGTTTTTT. Translating gives CASSNRDSRNEKLFF. The V gene is TRBV18, the J gene TRBJ1-4; D is possibly TRBD1 (5 bases). Germline V CDR1 and CDR2: KGHSH, LQKENI. This CDR3 spans 15 amino acids. Trimming removed 5 bases from V and 5 bases from J, with 15 bases in between.

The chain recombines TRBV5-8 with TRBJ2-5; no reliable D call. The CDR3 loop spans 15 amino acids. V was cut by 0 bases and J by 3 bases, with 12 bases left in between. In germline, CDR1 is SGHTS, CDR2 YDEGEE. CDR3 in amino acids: CASSLGPVVEETQYF. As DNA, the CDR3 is TGTGCCAGCAGCTTGGGCCCGGTGGTGGAAGAGACCCAGTACTTC.

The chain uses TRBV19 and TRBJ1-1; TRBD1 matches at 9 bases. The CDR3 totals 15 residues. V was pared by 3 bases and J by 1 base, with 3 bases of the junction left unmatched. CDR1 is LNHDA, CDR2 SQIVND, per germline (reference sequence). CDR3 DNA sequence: TGTGCCAGTAGTATGGGGGGACAGGGGAACACTGAAGCTTTCTTT. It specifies CASSMGGQGNTEAFF.

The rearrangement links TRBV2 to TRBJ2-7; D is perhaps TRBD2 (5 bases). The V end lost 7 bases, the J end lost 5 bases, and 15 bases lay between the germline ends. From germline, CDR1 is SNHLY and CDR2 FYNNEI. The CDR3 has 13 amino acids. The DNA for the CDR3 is TGTGCCAGCACAGAGGGTAGGGCGCACGAGCAGTACGTC. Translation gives CASTEGRAHEQYV.

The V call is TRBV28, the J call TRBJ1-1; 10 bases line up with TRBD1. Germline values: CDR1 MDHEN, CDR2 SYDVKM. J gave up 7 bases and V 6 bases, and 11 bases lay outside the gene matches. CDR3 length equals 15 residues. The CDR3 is CASSYPDRGYVEAFF. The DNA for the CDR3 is TGTGCCAGCAGCTACCCGGACAGGGGGTACGTTGAAGCTTTCTTT.

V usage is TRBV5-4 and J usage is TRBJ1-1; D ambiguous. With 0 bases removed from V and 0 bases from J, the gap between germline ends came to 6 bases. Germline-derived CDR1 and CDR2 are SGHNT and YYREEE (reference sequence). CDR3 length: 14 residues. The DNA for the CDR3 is TGTGCCAGCAGCTTGGTGCCGGTGAACACTGAAGCTTTCTTT. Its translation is CASSLVPVNTEAFF.

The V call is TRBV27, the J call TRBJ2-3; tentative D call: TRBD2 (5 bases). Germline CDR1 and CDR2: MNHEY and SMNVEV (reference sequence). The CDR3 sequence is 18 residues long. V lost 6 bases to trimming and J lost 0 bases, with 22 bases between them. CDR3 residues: CASSDTGILYTSTDTQYF. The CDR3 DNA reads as TGTGCCAGCAGCGACACCGGGATTCTTTATACTAGCACAGATACGCAGTATTTT.

The CDR3 DNA is TGTGCCAGCAGCGGACAGGGGAACACTGAAGCTTTCTTT. It codes for CASSGQGNTEAFF. This chain joins TRBV4-2 and TRBJ1-1; 8 bases agree with TRBD1. Trimming removed 5 bases from V and 1 base from J; junction bases left unmatched: 0. The CDR3 length is 13 residues. Germline loops: CDR1 LGHNA, CDR2 YNFKEQ.

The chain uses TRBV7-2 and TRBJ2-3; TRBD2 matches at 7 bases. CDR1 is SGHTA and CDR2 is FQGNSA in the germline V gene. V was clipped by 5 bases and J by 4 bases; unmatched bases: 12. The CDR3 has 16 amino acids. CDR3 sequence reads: CASSPVAGSRADTQYF. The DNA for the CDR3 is TGTGCCAGCAGCCCGGTAGCGGGTAGCCGCGCAGATACGCAGTATTTT.

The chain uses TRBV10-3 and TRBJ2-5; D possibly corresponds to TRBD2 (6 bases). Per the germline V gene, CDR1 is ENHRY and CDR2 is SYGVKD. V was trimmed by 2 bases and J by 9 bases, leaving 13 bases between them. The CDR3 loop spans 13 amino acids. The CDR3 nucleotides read TGTGCCATCAGTGAGATGGGTCTAGCGCCCCAGTACTTC. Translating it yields CAISEMGLAPQYF.

The CDR3 reads CASSLSPLGSYEQYF. CDR3 bases: TGCGCCAGCAGCTTAAGCCCTCTCGGGTCCTACGAGCAGTACTTC. J is TRBJ2-7 and V is TRBV5-1; the D is unclear. Trimming removed 2 bases at V and 1 base at J, with 13 bases between. The CDR3 has 15 amino acids. Germline CDR1 and CDR2: SGHRS and YFSETQ.

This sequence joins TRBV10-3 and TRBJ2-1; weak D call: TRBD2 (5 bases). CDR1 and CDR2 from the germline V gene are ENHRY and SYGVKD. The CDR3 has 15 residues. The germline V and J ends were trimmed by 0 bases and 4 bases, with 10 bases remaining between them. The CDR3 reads CAISESGEGYNEQFF. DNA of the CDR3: TGTGCCATCAGTGAGTCGGGTGAGGGATACAATGAGCAGTTCTTC.

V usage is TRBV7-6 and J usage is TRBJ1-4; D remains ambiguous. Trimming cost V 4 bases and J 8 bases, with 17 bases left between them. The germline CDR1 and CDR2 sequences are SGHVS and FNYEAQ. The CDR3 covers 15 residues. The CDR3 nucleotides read TGTGCCAGCAGCTCGAATCCGGACGGGAGGGAAAAACTGTTTTTT. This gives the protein CASSSNPDGREKLFF.

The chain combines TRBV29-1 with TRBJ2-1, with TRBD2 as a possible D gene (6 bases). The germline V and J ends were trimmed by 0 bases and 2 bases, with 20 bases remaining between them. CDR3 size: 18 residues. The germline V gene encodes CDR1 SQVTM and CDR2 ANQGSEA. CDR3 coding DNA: TGCAGCGTTGAAGAACCTCGATCGGCGGGGCCCCCCTACAATGAGCAGTTCTTC. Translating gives CSVEEPRSAGPPYNEQFF.

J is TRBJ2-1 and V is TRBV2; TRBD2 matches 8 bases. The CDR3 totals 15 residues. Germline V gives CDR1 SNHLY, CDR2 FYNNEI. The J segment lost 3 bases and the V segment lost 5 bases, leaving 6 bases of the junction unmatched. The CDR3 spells CASSYSGEIYNEQFF. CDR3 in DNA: TGTGCCAGCAGTTATAGCGGGGAAATCTACAATGAGCAGTTCTTC.

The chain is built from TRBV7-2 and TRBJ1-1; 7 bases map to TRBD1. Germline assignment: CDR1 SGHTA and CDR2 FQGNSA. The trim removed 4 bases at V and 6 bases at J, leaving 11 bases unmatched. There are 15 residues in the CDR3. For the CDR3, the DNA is TGTGCCAGCAGCTCCTTCAGGGACAGAGGGGCTGAAGCTTTCTTT. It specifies CASSSFRDRGAEAFF.

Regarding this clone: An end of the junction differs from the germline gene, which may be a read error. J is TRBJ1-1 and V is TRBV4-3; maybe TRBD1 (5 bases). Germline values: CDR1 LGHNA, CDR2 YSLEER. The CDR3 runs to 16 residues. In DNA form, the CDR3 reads TGCGCCCAACCCGGGCCTGGCAGGGTACTTACCGGGGGAGCTCTCTTT. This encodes CAQPGPGRVLTGGALF.

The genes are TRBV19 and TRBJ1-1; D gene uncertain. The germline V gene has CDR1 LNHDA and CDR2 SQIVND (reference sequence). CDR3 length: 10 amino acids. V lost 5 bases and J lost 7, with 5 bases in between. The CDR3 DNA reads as TGTGCCAGTAGTGTATGTGAAGCTTTCTTT. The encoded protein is CASSVCEAFF.

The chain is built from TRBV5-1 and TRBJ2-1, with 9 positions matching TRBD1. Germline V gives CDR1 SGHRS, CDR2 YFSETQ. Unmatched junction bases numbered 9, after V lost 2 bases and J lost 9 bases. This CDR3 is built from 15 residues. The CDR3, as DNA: TGCGCCAGCAGCTTAGAGACAGGGGGGCTGGTTGAGCAGTTCTTC. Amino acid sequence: CASSLETGGLVEQFF.

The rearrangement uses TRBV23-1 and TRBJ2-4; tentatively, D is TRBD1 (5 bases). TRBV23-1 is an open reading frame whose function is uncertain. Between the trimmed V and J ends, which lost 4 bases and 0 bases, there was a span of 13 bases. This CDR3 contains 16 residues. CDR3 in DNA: TGCGCCAGCAGTCGGGGCGACCAGATAGCCAAAAACATTCAGTACTTC. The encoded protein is CASSRGDQIAKNIQYF.

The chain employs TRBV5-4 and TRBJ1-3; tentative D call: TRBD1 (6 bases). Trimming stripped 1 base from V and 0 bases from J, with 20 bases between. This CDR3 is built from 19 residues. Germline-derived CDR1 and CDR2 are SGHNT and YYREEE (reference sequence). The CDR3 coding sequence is TGTGCCAGCAGCTTGCAGGGGCAGAACATCCAAACCTCTGGAAACACCATATATTTT. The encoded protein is CASSLQGQNIQTSGNTIYF.

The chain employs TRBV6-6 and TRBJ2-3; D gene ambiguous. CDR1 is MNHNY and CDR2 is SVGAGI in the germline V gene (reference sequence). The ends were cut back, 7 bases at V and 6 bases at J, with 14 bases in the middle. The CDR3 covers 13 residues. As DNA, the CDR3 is TGTGCCAGCACCTTGCTGGTAGAGGATACGCAGTATTTT. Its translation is CASTLLVEDTQYF.

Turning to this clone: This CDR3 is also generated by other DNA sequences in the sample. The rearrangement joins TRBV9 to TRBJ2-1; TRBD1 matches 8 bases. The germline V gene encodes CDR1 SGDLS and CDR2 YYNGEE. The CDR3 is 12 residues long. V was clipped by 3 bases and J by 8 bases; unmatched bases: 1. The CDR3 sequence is CASSGQGYEQFF. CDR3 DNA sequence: TGTGCCAGCAGCGGACAGGGGTATGAGCAGTTCTTC.

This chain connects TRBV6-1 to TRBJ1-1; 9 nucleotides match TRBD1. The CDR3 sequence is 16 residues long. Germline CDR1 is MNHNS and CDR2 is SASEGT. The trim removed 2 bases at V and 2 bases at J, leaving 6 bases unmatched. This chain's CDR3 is CASSEHRGRGNTEAFF. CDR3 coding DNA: TGTGCCAGCAGTGAACACAGGGGGCGAGGAAACACTGAAGCTTTCTTT.

CDR3 bases: TGTGCCAGCAGCCAACCCGGGTCCCTAAGGAGGAACTATGGCTACACCTTC. It specifies CASSQPGSLRRNYGYTF. The chain carries TRBV4-2 and TRBJ1-2; D unclear. Between the trimmed V and J ends, which lost 2 bases and 2 bases, there was a span of 18 bases. The CDR3 consists of 17 residues. The germline V gene has CDR1 LGHNA and CDR2 YNFKEQ.

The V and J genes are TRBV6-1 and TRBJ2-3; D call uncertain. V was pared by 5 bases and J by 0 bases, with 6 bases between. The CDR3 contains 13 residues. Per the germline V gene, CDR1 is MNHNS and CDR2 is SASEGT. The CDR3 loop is CASSHSSTDTQYF. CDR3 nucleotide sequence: TGTGCCAGCAGTCACAGTAGCACAGATACGCAGTATTTT.

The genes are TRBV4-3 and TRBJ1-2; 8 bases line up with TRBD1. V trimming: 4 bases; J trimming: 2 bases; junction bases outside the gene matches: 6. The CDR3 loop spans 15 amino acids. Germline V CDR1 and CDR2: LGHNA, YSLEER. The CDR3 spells CASSPVGQGNYGYTF. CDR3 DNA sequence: TGCGCCAGCAGCCCCGTAGGACAGGGAAACTATGGCTACACCTTC.